These T cell receptor beta chains were read from a single sample in a study of control samples from healthy donors and cancer patients. The table came from immunoSEQ multiplex PCR; TCRdb's copy has only in-frame clones and leaves some out. The repertoire holds roughly 400,000 clones, roughly 90% seen once, with more than 6% in the top ten. Sequencing was performed on PBMCs. The receptors were gathered from a man aged 35-49 years with head and neck cancer. Each CDR3 is given without its conserved first and last residue.

ATSDPSTGGEKLF,TRBJ1-4,TRBV24-1
ASSDLAGVYSYEQY,TRBJ2-7,TRBV6-2/TRBV6-3
ATSDSTRIEQF,TRBJ2-1,TRBV24-1
ASTIAGTSTGYT,TRBJ1-2,TRBV6-5
ASTQTGIGDQPQH,TRBJ1-5,TRBV23-1
ASSTGGPAETQY,TRBJ2-5,TRBV7-3
AISRTSEGTDTQY,TRBJ2-3,TRBV10-3
ASSKSSGRSHEQY,TRBJ2-7,TRBV21-1
ASSSGQGNTEAF,TRBJ1-1,TRBV5-6
ASSSQQNTEAF,TRBJ1-1,TRBV11-1
ASRPGTSQETQY,TRBJ2-5,TRBV7-9
ASSPPGRPQGNEQF,TRBJ2-1,TRBV27
ASSLDRGGNTIY,TRBJ1-3,TRBV28
ATGTDGNQPQH,TRBJ1-5,TRBV25-1
ASSPGEDYGYT,TRBJ1-2,TRBV4-2
ASGRDYEQY,TRBJ2-7,TRBV30
ASSLGRGNSPLH,TRBJ1-6,TRBV28
ASSPKGQNYGYT,TRBJ1-2,TRBV7-3
ASSSRQGHYGYT,TRBJ1-2,TRBV6-6
ASSPNKGQHSNQPQH,TRBJ1-5,TRBV27
SASSGQVYNEQF,TRBJ2-1,TRBV20-1
ASSRGGLNEQF,TRBJ2-1,TRBV6-5
ASSPKENTGELF,TRBJ2-2,TRBV18
ASSLGRNTIY,TRBJ1-3,TRBV12-3/TRBV12-4
ASSLGSRQGNTEAF,TRBJ1-1,TRBV28
AHGLVGTNEKLF,TRBJ1-4,TRBV30
ASTSARGGLPGNIQY,TRBJ2-4,TRBV27
ASSPRQGISTDTQY,TRBJ2-3,TRBV18
ASSLGTGDGYT,TRBJ1-2,TRBV7-2
ASQGLRSYNEQF,TRBJ2-1,TRBV27
ASTPAILYLGGNTGELF,TRBJ2-2,TRBV19
ASTLSGKYEQY,TRBJ2-7,TRBV7-9
ASSYRVTANEKLF,TRBJ1-4,TRBV5-6
ASSQDPPPDRVEQF,TRBJ2-1,TRBV3-1/TRBV3-2
ASSLDSAYEKLF,TRBJ1-4,TRBV5-1
ASNEGRRWGAEAF,TRBJ1-1,TRBV10-2
ATTGLVGELF,TRBJ2-2,TRBV27
ASSNAGYYNEQF,TRBJ2-1,TRBV19
AIRGTSLSSTDTQY,TRBJ2-3,TRBV10-3
AIGRGQGDSPLH,TRBJ1-6,TRBV10-3
ASSSPRTGEETGELF,TRBJ2-2,TRBV7-9
ASSIEGVLRQF,TRBJ2-1,TRBV19
ASSLTGGSNTEAF,TRBJ1-1,TRBV11-2
ASSKGQGTGELF,TRBJ2-2,TRBV5-1
ARTSASRTDTQY,TRBJ2-3,TRBV2
ASRRQGPSYNSPLH,TRBJ1-6,TRBV27
ASSLSGFGEAF,TRBJ1-1,TRBV27
ASSQKGAQGSQPQH,TRBJ1-5,TRBV28
ASSFPDSYNEQF,TRBJ2-1,TRBV5-5
ASSNPRYGYT,TRBJ1-2,TRBV19
ASSLVSTVEQPQH,TRBJ1-5,TRBV7-8
ASSAGSSSGANVLT,TRBJ2-6,TRBV4-2
ASSPLAADNQPQH,TRBJ1-5,TRBV18
ATSGRDSLLEQY,TRBJ2-7,TRBV15
AISESRFGYT,TRBJ1-2,TRBV10-3
ASSLDGVSSYEQY,TRBJ2-7,TRBV5-1
SVPWGGPSSYNEQF,TRBJ2-1,TRBV29-1
ASSLGPRSYEQY,TRBJ2-7,TRBV5-1
ASSYSQGDTEAF,TRBJ1-1,TRBV6-6